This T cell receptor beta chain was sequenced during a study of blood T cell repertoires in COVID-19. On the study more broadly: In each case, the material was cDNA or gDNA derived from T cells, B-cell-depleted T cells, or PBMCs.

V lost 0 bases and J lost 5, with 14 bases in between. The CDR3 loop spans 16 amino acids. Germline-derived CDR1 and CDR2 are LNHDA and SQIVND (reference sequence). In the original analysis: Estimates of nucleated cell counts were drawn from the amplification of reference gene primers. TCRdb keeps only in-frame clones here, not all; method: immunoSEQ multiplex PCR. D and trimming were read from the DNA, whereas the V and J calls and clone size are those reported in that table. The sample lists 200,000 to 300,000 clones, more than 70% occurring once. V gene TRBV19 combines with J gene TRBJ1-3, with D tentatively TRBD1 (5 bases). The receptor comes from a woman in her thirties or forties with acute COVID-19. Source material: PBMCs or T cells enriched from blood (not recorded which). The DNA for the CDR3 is TGTGCCAGTAGTATAGATCGGGGGAACGGGAGAAACACCATATATTTT. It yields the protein CASSIDRGNGRNTIYF. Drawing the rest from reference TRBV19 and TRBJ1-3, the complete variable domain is DGGITQSPKYLFRKEGQNVTLSCEQNLNHDAMYWYRQDPGQGLRLIYYSQIVNDFQKGDIAEGYSVSREKKESFPLTVTSAQKNPTAFYLCASSIDRGNGRNTIYFGEGSWLTVV.